The next 5 T cell receptor beta chains were all read from a single sample in a study of shared clonotypes between healthy human individuals. Generated by immunoSEQ multiplex PCR, the TCRdb table keeps only in-frame clones and is missing some. The table lists around 2.5 million clones, 80% to 95% of them singletons. Source material: naive CD4+ T cells from PBMCs. Subset in this sample: CD45RA+ positively selected. These receptors all come from a young man in good health. Some clones in this sample may be carry-over from other donors' samples.

V usage is TRBV7-3 and J usage is TRBJ2-3; D remains ambiguous. The V gene's germline CDR1 is SGHTA and CDR2 FQGTGA. The CDR3 sequence is 12 residues long. Trimming removed 5 bases at V and 4 bases at J, with 7 bases between. The CDR3 loop is CASSLPSDTQYF. The CDR3 DNA sequence: TGTGCCAGCAGCCTACCGTCAGATACGCAGTATTTT.

This chain joins TRBV9 and TRBJ1-2; perhaps TRBD1 as D (6 bases). Trimming removed 0 bases from V and 5 bases from J, with 17 bases in between. The CDR3 has 16 amino acids. The germline gives CDR1 SGDLS, CDR2 YYNGEE. Here the CDR3 reads CASSVGSQGRGYGYTF. The CDR3 DNA sequence: TGTGCCAGCAGCGTAGGGTCCCAGGGGCGAGGGTATGGCTACACCTTC.

J is TRBJ2-2 and V is TRBV10-2, with no clear D. Germline V gives CDR1 WSHSY, CDR2 SAAADI. The CDR3 totals 18 residues. Trimming left V 6 bases short and J 3 bases short, with 23 bases between. Written as DNA, the CDR3 is TGCGCCAGCAGCCCTTCTAGGGATTCAAATTACCACACCGGGGAGCTGTTTTTT. As protein: CASSPSRDSNYHTGELFF.

The V and J genes are TRBV19 and TRBJ2-2; TRBD1 agrees at 7 bases. Trimming at V came to 7 bases and at J to 3 bases, leaving 14 bases not matched to a gene. Germline CDR1 and CDR2: LNHDA and SQIVND (reference sequence). This CDR3 has 17 residues. CDR3 residues: CASMGDRLTGYTGELFF. CDR3 nucleotides: TGTGCCAGTATGGGGGACAGATTGACTGGGTACACCGGGGAGCTGTTTTTT.

The CDR3 nucleotides are TGTGCCAGCAGTTTTCAGGCACGTCTGGTGACCGGGGAGCTGTTTTTT. Its translation: CASSFQARLVTGELFF. The chain is built from TRBV27 and TRBJ2-2, with D unresolved. This CDR3 spans 16 amino acids. Germline CDR1 and CDR2: MNHEY and SMNVEV (reference sequence). Trimming shortened V by 3 bases and J by 5 bases, and 16 bases separated the two germline ends.